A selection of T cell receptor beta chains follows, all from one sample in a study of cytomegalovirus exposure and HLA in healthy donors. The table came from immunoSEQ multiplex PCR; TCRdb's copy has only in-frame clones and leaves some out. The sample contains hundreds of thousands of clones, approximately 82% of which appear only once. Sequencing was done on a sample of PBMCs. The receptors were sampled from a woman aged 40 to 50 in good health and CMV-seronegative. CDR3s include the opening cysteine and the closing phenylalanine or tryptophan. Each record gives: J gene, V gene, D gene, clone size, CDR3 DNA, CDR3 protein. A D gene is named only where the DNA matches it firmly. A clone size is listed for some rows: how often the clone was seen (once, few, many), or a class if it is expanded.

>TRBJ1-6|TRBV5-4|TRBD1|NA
TGTGCCAGCAGCTTGGCAGGGGGCGCCTCACCCCTCCACTTT
CASSLAGGASPLHF
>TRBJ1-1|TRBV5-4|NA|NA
TGTGCCAGCAGCAATAGGAACACTGAAGCTTTCTTT
CASSNRNTEAFF
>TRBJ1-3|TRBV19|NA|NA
TGTGCCAGTACAAGGAGGGGAGGTGGAAACACCATATATTTT
CASTRRGGGNTIYF
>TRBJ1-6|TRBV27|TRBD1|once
TGTGCCAGCAGATGGACAGGGGCAGGTTCACCCCTCCACTTT
CASRWTGAGSPLHF
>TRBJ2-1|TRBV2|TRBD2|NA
TGTGCCAGCAGGTCCCGGGACTACAATGGGCAGTTCTTC
CASRSRDYNGQFF
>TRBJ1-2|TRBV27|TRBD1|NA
TGTGCCAGCAGTTTTGGCCGGACAGGGGGTTATGGCTACACCTTC
CASSFGRTGGYGYTF
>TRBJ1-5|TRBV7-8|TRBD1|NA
TGTGCCAGCAGCGCGGACAGGAATCAGCCCCAGCATTTT
CASSADRNQPQHF
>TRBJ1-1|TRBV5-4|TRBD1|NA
TGTGCCAGCAGCCAAGGACAGGGGAGGACTGAAGCTTTCTTT
CASSQGQGRTEAFF
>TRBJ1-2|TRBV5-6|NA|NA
TGTGCCAGCAGCTACAGGTTCGATGGCTACACCTTT
CASSYRFDGYTF
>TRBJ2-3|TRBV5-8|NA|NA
TGTGCCAGCAGCTTGGGTATGACAGAAACGCAGTATTTT
CASSLGMTETQYF
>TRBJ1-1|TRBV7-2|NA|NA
TGTGCCAGCAGCTTAGATCGGGGGGACGCTGAAGCTTTCTTT
CASSLDRGDAEAFF
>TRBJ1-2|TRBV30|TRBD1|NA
TGTGCAATGCTTAGGACAGGCGCTGGCTACACCTTC
CAMLRTGAGYTF
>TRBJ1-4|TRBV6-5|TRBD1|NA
TGTGCCAGCAGTTTTGTTGGACAGGGGGAAAGTGAAAAACTGTTTTTT
CASSFVGQGESEKLFF
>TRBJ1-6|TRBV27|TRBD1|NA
TGTGCCAGCAGTCAAACCGACAGGGAGGTGTGGTCACCCCTCCACTTT
CASSQTDREVWSPLHF
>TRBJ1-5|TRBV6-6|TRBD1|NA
TGTGCCAGCAGGACAGGGGGCAATCAGCCCCAGCATTTT
CASRTGGNQPQHF
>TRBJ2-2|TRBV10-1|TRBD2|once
TGCGCCAGCAGCCCATCTAGCGGGGGAGGCACCGGGGAGCTGTTTTTT
CASSPSSGGGTGELFF
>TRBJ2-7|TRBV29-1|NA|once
TGCAGCGTCTTGTCGGTGGGGGGGCAGAACGAGCAGTACTTC
CSVLSVGGQNEQYF
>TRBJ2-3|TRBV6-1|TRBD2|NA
TGTGCCAGCAAGCCGCGGGGGGGCCAGACAGATACGCAGTATTTT
CASKPRGGQTDTQYF
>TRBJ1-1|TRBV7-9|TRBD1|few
TGTGCCAGCAGGCCCCGGGACAGGGGCCTTATGAACACTGAAGCTTTCTTT
CASRPRDRGLMNTEAFF
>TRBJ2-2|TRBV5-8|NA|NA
TGTGCCGGAACAACAGGGATTTATCCCGGGGAGCTGTTTTTT
CAGTTGIYPGELFF
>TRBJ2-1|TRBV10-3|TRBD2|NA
TGTGCCATCAGGAGCGGACTAGCGGGGCCCGGGGATGAGCAGTTCTTC
CAIRSGLAGPGDEQFF
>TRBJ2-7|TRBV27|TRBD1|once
TGTGCCAGCAGCCCGGGACAGCCGCCCTCCGAGCAGTACTTC
CASSPGQPPSEQYF
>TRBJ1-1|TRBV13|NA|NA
TGTGCCAGCAGCCGACGTGGGGGGGAATCCATGAACACTGAAGCTTTCTTT
CASSRRGGESMNTEAFF
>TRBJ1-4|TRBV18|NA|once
TGTGCCAGCTCGCGGTCGACAGCGGGTGAAAAACTGTTTTTT
CASSRSTAGEKLFF
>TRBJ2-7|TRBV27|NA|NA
TGTGCCAGCAGCCTGACTAGTAACTACGAGCAGTACTTC
CASSLTSNYEQYF
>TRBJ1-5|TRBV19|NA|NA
TGTGCCAGTAGTAAATTTGGGGTTAGACAGGCCCTGGGCAATCAGCCCCAGCATTTT
CASSKFGVRQALGNQPQHF
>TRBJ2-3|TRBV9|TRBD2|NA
TGTGCCAGCAGCGTAGCGCTAGCGGGGGGGCTCGCAGATACGCAGTATTTT
CASSVALAGGLADTQYF
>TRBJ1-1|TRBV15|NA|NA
TGTGCCACCAGCAGAGAGGGGCCGAACACTGAAGCTTTCTTT
CATSREGPNTEAFF
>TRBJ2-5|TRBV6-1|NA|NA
TGTGCCAGCAGTGACCAGGTGGAGACCCAGTACTTC
CASSDQVETQYF
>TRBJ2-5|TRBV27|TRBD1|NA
TGTGCCAGCAGGCTAGGCCGTTCAGGGGGAGAGACCCAGTACTTC
CASRLGRSGGETQYF
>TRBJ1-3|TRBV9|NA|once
TGTGCCAGCAGCGTAGGCCTAGGACAGTCTAAGAGCTCTGGAAACACCATATATTTT
CASSVGLGQSKSSGNTIYF
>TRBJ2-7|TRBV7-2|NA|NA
TGTGCCAGCAGCCCCTGGACGGGATCCTACGAGCAGTACTTC
CASSPWTGSYEQYF
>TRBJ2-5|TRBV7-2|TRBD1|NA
TGTGCCAGCAGGCCTACAGGGGGCCAAGAGACCCAGTACTTC
CASRPTGGQETQYF
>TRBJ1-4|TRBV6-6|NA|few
TGTGCCAGCAGCCCCAGTCTAGGGGCTAATGAAAAACTGTTTTTT
CASSPSLGANEKLFF
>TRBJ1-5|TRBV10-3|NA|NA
TGTGCCATCAGTAACGGGGGGCCCCAGCATTTT
CAISNGGPQHF
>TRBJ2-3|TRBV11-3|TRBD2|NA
TGTGCCAGCAGCAAAAATAGCGGGGGGGCTGAGTATTTT
CASSKNSGGAEYF
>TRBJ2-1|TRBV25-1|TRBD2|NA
TGTGCCAGCAGCGGACTAGCGGGGGACTACAATGAGCAGTTCTTC
CASSGLAGDYNEQFF
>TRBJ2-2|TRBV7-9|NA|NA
TGTGCCAGCAGCTCGATGGCCGGGACGAACACCGGGGAGCTGTTTTTT
CASSSMAGTNTGELFF
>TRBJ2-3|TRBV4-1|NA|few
TGCGCCAGCAGCCCCTCTTGGGCCCGCACAGATACGCAGTATTTT
CASSPSWARTDTQYF
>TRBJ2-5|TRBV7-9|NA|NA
TGTGCCAGCAGCTTAGCGGGGGGGCCGGGTGAGACCCAGTACTTC
CASSLAGGPGETQYF
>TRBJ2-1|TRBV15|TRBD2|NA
TGTGCCACCAGCTCCGGGGTTGCGGGGGGCCTATACAATGAGCAGTTCTTC
CATSSGVAGGLYNEQFF
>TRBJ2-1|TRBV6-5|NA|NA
TGTGCCAGCTGGAGGGGCTACAATGAGCAGTTCTTC
CASWRGYNEQFF
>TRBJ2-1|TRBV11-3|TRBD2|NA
TGTGCCAGCAGCAGAGCCGGGACTAGCGCGAACAATGAGCAGTTCTTC
CASSRAGTSANNEQFF
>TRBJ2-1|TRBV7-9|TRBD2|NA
TGTGCCAGCAGCCCCCTAGCGGGGCGGGGGTACAATGAGCAGTTCTTC
CASSPLAGRGYNEQFF
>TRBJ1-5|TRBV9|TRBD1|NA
TGTGCCAGCAGCGCCGGGACAGGGGATTTCCAGCCCCAGCATTTT
CASSAGTGDFQPQHF
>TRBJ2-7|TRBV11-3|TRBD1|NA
TGTGCCAGCAGCTTAGGACAGGGGGCCTACGAGCAGTACTTC
CASSLGQGAYEQYF
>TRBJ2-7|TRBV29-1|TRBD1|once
TGCAGCGTCTCAGGGACAGCCAACTCCTACGAGCAGTACTTC
CSVSGTANSYEQYF
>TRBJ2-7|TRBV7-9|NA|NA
TGTGCCAGCAGCCTAGGACAGTACTACGAGCAGTACTTC
CASSLGQYYEQYF